A single sample gave rise to the 30 T cell receptor beta chains below, sequenced in a study of blood T cell repertoires in COVID-19. The protocol was immunoSEQ multiplex PCR, while the TCRdb copy is restricted to in-frame clones and leaves out a portion. The top ten clones hold around a sixth of a sample with roughly 180,000 clones, around 82% of them seen once. What was sequenced was PBMCs or T cells enriched from blood (not recorded which). The receptors originated from a man between 60 and 70 years old who had recovered from COVID-19.

This clone was seen a handful of times. The rearrangement joins TRBV3-1 (or the pseudogene TRBV3-2) to TRBJ1-1; D is perhaps TRBD1 (6 bases). Germline V gene lookup returns CDR1 LGHDT and CDR2 YNNKEL (reference sequence). V shed 6 bases and J shed 0 bases, with 11 bases lying between them. There are 14 residues in the CDR3. The CDR3, as DNA: TGTGCCAGCAGGCAGGGGCTAATGAACACTGAAGCTTTCTTT. It specifies CASRQGLMNTEAFF.

The chain uses TRBV11-3 and TRBJ2-5, with 8 bases lining up with TRBD1. Germline V gene sequence: CDR1 SGHNT, CDR2 YENEEA. V dropped 6 bases and J dropped 4; count of bases not matched to a gene: 1. The CDR3 length is 12 residues. The CDR3 region is CASRGTGETQYF. CDR3 coding DNA: TGTGCCAGCAGGGGGACAGGAGAGACCCAGTACTTC.

The sample holds one count of this clone. The genes are TRBV7-2 and TRBJ2-1, with TRBD2 as a possible D gene (6 bases). Germline loops: CDR1 SGHTA, CDR2 FQGNSA. This CDR3 region has 15 residues. Deletions cut 6 bases from V and 1 base from J, with 13 bases between. CDR3 in amino acids: CASRPAGSSYNEQFF. CDR3 coding DNA: TGTGCCAGCAGGCCAGCCGGGAGTTCCTACAATGAGCAGTTCTTC.

This clone was counted between two and nine times. The gene calls are TRBV4-2 and TRBJ1-6; D remains unclear. The germline CDR1 and CDR2 sequences are LGHNA and YNFKEQ. V dropped 0 bases and J dropped 6 bases, with 18 bases sitting between them. This CDR3 has 18 amino acids. CDR3 coding DNA: TGTGCCAGCAGCCAAGAGATCGTCCCCCGGGGTAGTAATTCACCCCTCCACTTT. This sequence encodes CASSQEIVPRGSNSPLHF.

The chain joins TRBV11-2 to TRBJ1-5; D is uncertain. The V end lost 0 bases, the J end lost 1 base, and 7 bases lay between the germline ends. Germline CDR1 is SGHAT and CDR2 is FQNNGV. This CDR3 comprises 15 residues. Written as DNA, the CDR3 is TGTGCCAGCAGCTTAGACGGGATGAGCAATCAGCCCCAGCATTTT. It specifies CASSLDGMSNQPQHF.

The chain employs TRBV11-2 and TRBJ1-6; no clear D. Germline-derived CDR1 and CDR2 are SGHAT and FQNNGV. Trimming took 1 base from V and 13 from J, leaving 29 bases between them. CDR3 size: 19 residues. The CDR3 region is CASSLVSGSLAGPKAPLHF. The CDR3 nucleotides read TGTGCCAGCAGCTTAGTGTCGGGCTCGCTAGCAGGTCCCAAGGCGCCCCTCCACTTT.

CDR3 amino acids: CASSLGGGGANTEAFF. The CDR3 region has the DNA TGTGCCAGCAGCTTAGGGGGAGGAGGCGCGAACACTGAAGCTTTCTTT. The rearrangement joins TRBV7-3 to TRBJ1-1, with a weak D call TRBD1 (5 bases). The CDR3 sequence is 16 residues long. Germline V gives CDR1 SGHTA, CDR2 FQGTGA. Trimming removed 2 bases at V and 1 base at J, with 14 bases between.

This rearrangement joins TRBV5-1 to TRBJ2-7, with 9 bases identical to TRBD1. CDR3 length equals 14 residues. Germline-derived CDR1 and CDR2 are SGHRS and YFSETQ. Unmatched junction bases numbered 6, after V lost 2 bases and J lost 6 bases. The CDR3 DNA is TGCGCCAGCAGCTTAGGGACAGGGCTGGGCGAGCAGTACTTC. This sequence encodes CASSLGTGLGEQYF.

This clone came up many times. This chain joins TRBV13 and TRBJ2-2; 7 nucleotides align to TRBD2. The J segment lost 5 bases and the V segment lost 6 bases, leaving 15 bases of the junction unmatched. The CDR3 is made up of 17 amino acids. Germline lookup yields CDR1 PRHDT and CDR2 FYEKMQ (reference sequence). CDR3 bases: TGTGCCAGCAGACCCACCGGGGGGTCCTCGAGTACCGGGGAGCTGTTTTTT. Translated, it gives CASRPTGGSSSTGELFF. The whole variable domain, remainder taken from reference TRBV13 and TRBJ2-2, is AAGVIQSPRHLIKEKRETATLKCYPIPRHDTVYWYQQGPGQDPQFLISFYEKMQSDKGSIPDRFSAQQFSDYHSELNMSSLELGDSALYFCASRPTGGSSSTGELFFGEGSRLTVL.

The rearrangement joins TRBV3-1 (or the pseudogene TRBV3-2) to TRBJ2-7; 8 positions match TRBD2. The germline CDR1 and CDR2 sequences are LGHDT and YNNKEL (reference sequence). CDR3 size: 18 residues. J gave up 5 bases and V 4 bases, and 19 bases lay outside the gene matches. CDR3 residues: CASSPTNSLSGSFNEQYF. CDR3 bases: TGTGCCAGCAGCCCTACCAACTCACTAAGCGGGAGTTTCAACGAGCAGTACTTC.

The chain is built from TRBV7-9 and TRBJ2-2; TRBD2 might be the D (6 bases). V was trimmed by 1 base and J by 5 bases, leaving 11 bases between them. Germline values: CDR1 SEHNR, CDR2 FQNEAQ (reference sequence). The CDR3 has 15 amino acids. The CDR3 sequence: CASSLGRGRTGELFF. CDR3 DNA: TGTGCCAGCAGCTTAGGGCGGGGACGGACCGGGGAGCTGTTTTTT.

The chain recombines TRBV15 with TRBJ2-1; 9 bases agree with TRBD2. V was clipped by 0 bases and J by 7 bases; unmatched bases: 10. Germline V gene sequence: CDR1 LNHNV, CDR2 YYDKDF (reference sequence). The CDR3 runs to 17 residues. The CDR3 sequence is CATSRDPQRGAFNEQFF. In DNA, the CDR3 is TGTGCCACCAGCAGAGATCCTCAGCGGGGGGCCTTTAATGAGCAGTTCTTC.

A single count supports this clone. The genes are TRBV11-2 and TRBJ2-2, with D possibly TRBD2 on 6 matching bases. The CDR3 consists of 17 residues. Germline lookup yields CDR1 SGHAT and CDR2 FQNNGV. V was cut by 5 bases and J by 4 bases, with 20 bases left in between. In DNA form, the CDR3 reads TGTGCCAGCAGCCCAACTGGGACTCTGGGCAGCACCGGGGAGCTGTTTTTT. It is translated as CASSPTGTLGSTGELFF. The full variable domain, in which reference TRBV11-2 and TRBJ2-2 provide the parts outside the CDR3, is EAGVAQSPRYKIIEKRQSVAFWCNPISGHATLYWYQQILGQGPKLLIQFQNNGVVDDSQLPKDRFSAERLKGVDSTLKIQPAKLEDSAVYLCASSPTGTLGSTGELFFGEGSRLTVL.

The chain employs TRBV19 and TRBJ2-1; 8 nucleotides match TRBD1. The trim removed 3 bases at V and 2 bases at J, leaving 6 bases unmatched. This CDR3 spans 16 amino acids. CDR1 LNHDA and CDR2 SQIVND come from the germline V gene (reference sequence). The CDR3: CASSMRTGRTYNEQFF. In DNA form, the CDR3 reads TGTGCCAGTAGTATGAGGACAGGGAGAACCTACAATGAGCAGTTCTTC.

This chain joins TRBV19 and TRBJ2-6, with D perhaps TRBD2 (6 bases). This CDR3 contains 17 residues. Germline V gene sequence: CDR1 LNHDA, CDR2 SQIVND (reference sequence). Trimming left V 3 bases short and J 0 bases short, with 12 bases between. In DNA, the CDR3 is TGTGCCAGTAGTATGGGGGGAATGGGCTCTGGGGCCAACGTCCTGACTTTC. Translated: CASSMGGMGSGANVLTF.

The V call is TRBV11-2, the J call TRBJ1-4; no firm D call. This CDR3 is 13 amino acids long. CDR1 and CDR2 (germline): SGHAT, FQNNGV. V was trimmed by 5 bases and J by 7 bases, leaving 11 bases between them. This CDR3 reads CASSIQRTEKLFF. The CDR3 DNA reads as TGTGCCAGCAGCATACAGAGAACTGAAAAACTGTTTTTT.

The V gene is TRBV28, the J gene TRBJ1-3, with D perhaps matching TRBD1 (5 bases). The CDR3 contains 17 residues. V lost 3 bases to trimming and J lost 0 bases, with 15 bases between them. The V gene's germline CDR1 is MDHEN and CDR2 SYDVKM. CDR3 protein: CASSLGGVRISGNTIYF. The CDR3 DNA reads TGTGCCAGCAGTTTGGGAGGGGTCAGAATCTCTGGAAACACCATATATTTT.

V gene TRBV3-1 (or the pseudogene TRBV3-2) combines with J gene TRBJ1-6, with D possibly TRBD1 on 5 matching bases. The CDR3 spans 14 residues. The germline CDR1 and CDR2 sequences are LGHDT and YNNKEL (reference sequence). The ends were cut back, 4 bases at V and 7 bases at J, with 11 bases in the middle. The CDR3 spells CASSLGLENSPLHF. The DNA for the CDR3 is TGTGCCAGCAGCCTGGGGCTAGAGAATTCACCCCTCCACTTT.

The rearrangement joins TRBV6-5 to TRBJ1-5; D gene uncertain. The CDR3 contains 11 residues. Germline V gives CDR1 MNHEY, CDR2 SVGAGI. V was pared by 6 bases and J by 4 bases, with 4 bases between. The CDR3: CASRENQPQHF. As DNA, the CDR3 is TGTGCCAGCAGAGAGAATCAGCCCCAGCATTTT.

The chain carries TRBV30 and TRBJ1-1, with D perhaps matching TRBD1 (6 bases). Germline loops: CDR1 GTSNPN, CDR2 SVGIG (reference sequence). V was trimmed by 3 bases and J by 3 bases, leaving 20 bases between them. The CDR3 spans 16 residues. The CDR3 nucleotides read TGTGCCTGGAGGGCCGCTCAGGGGAGCGAGGACACTGAAGCTTTCTTT. It specifies CAWRAAQGSEDTEAFF.

This clone has more than one count but fewer than ten. The chain links TRBV24-1 to TRBJ2-3; D is possibly TRBD2 (6 bases). Trimming shortened V by 4 bases and J by 4 bases, and 11 bases separated the two germline ends. Germline V lookup: CDR1 KGHDR, CDR2 SFDVKD. This CDR3 spans 14 amino acids. CDR3 sequence (DNA): TGTGCCACCAGTGAGGGACTCGTCGCAGATACGCAGTATTTT. Translating it yields CATSEGLVADTQYF.

V is TRBV19 and J is TRBJ1-1; D not resolved. In germline, CDR1 is LNHDA, CDR2 SQIVND (reference sequence). There are 14 residues in the CDR3. The V end was cut by 5 bases, the J end by 0 bases, with 10 bases between. The CDR3 DNA is TGTGCCAGTAGTCTCGGGTCAGTGAACACTGAAGCTTTCTTT. Translating it yields CASSLGSVNTEAFF.

There are many counts of this clone. The V call is TRBV6-5, the J call TRBJ2-7, with a weak D call TRBD1 (6 bases). Germline V gives CDR1 MNHEY, CDR2 SVGAGI. V was pared by 6 bases and J by 3 bases, with 12 bases between. The CDR3 is made up of 13 amino acids. This chain's CDR3 is CASRRGTNYEQYF. DNA for the CDR3: TGTGCCAGCAGGAGAGGGACAAACTACGAGCAGTACTTC.

A few counts support this clone. V and J are TRBV20-1 and TRBJ2-1, with TRBD2 as a possible D gene (6 bases). V lost 3 bases, J lost 9 bases, and 12 bases lay in between. CDR1 is DFQATT and CDR2 is SNEGSKA in the germline V gene (reference sequence). The length of the CDR3 is 12 residues. As DNA, the CDR3 is TGCAGTGCTAGTTTCGGGAGAGGTGAGCAGTTCTTC. Translation gives CSASFGRGEQFF.

The chain has TRBV27 and TRBJ2-4; D is unresolved. Germline V gene data show CDR1 as MNHEY and CDR2 as SMNVEV (reference sequence). The CDR3 has 11 residues. The ends were cut back, 8 bases at V and 2 bases at J, with 4 bases in the middle. CDR3 protein: CASGPKNIQYF. The DNA of the CDR3 is TGTGCCAGCGGCCCCAAAAACATTCAGTACTTC.

V usage is TRBV3-1 (or the pseudogene TRBV3-2) and J usage is TRBJ2-7, with 7 positions matching TRBD2. Losses at the gene ends were 2 bases for V and 2 bases for J; bases not matched to a gene: 0. The CDR3 length is 13 residues. Germline CDR1 LGHDT, CDR2 YNNKEL (reference sequence). CDR3 in amino acids: CASSQLAAYEQYF. Written as DNA, the CDR3 is TGTGCCAGCAGCCAACTAGCGGCCTACGAGCAGTACTTC.

The chain is built from TRBV7-6 and TRBJ2-3, with a weak D call TRBD1 (6 bases). This CDR3 has 15 residues. V lost 1 base and J 4 bases, leaving 12 bases between the germline ends. Germline V gene data show CDR1 as SGHVS and CDR2 as FNYEAQ. Written as DNA, the CDR3 is TGTGCCAGCAGCTTAGGGGGGCCCCCGGCAGATACGCAGTATTTT. The encoded protein is CASSLGGPPADTQYF.

The chain employs TRBV6-5 and TRBJ2-3, with D perhaps matching TRBD2 (5 bases). V lost 5 bases and J lost 4, with 13 bases in between. The CDR3 length is 14 residues. Germline-derived CDR1 and CDR2 are MNHEY and SVGAGI. This CDR3 reads CASSPPVGADTQYF. The CDR3 DNA sequence: TGTGCCAGCAGTCCACCCGTCGGGGCAGATACGCAGTATTTT.

This clone showed up just a few times. V usage is TRBV9 and J usage is TRBJ1-1; D is undetermined. Germline V gene lookup returns CDR1 SGDLS and CDR2 YYNGEE. The CDR3 has 14 residues. Trimming took off 3 bases at V and 1 base at J, with 10 bases between the two ends. The CDR3 sequence: CASSGYQANTEAFF. DNA of the CDR3: TGTGCCAGCAGCGGATATCAGGCGAACACTGAAGCTTTCTTT.

This rearrangement joins TRBV11-1 to TRBJ1-2, with no clear D. This CDR3 has 13 amino acids. Deletions cut 5 bases from V and 6 bases from J, with 13 bases between. Germline V gene lookup returns CDR1 SGHAT and CDR2 FQDESV (reference sequence). The chain's CDR3 is CASSRSQMDGYTF. The CDR3, as DNA: TGTGCCAGCAGCCGTAGCCAGATGGATGGCTACACCTTC.